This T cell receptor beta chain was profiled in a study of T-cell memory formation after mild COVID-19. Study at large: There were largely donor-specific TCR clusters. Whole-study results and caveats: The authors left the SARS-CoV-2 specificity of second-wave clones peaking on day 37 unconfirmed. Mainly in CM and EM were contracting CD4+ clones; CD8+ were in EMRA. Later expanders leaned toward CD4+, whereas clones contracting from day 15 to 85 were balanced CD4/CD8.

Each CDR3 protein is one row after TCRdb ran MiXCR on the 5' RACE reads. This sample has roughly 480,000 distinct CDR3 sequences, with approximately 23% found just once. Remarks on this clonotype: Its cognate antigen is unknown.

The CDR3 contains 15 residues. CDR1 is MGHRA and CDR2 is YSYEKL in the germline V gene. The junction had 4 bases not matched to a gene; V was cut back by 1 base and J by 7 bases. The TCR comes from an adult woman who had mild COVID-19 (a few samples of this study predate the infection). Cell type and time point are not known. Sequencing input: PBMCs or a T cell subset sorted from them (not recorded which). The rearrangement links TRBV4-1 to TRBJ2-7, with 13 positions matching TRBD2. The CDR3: CASSQVLAGGPEQYF. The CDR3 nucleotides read TGCGCCAGCAGCCAAGTACTAGCGGGAGGGCCGGAGCAGTACTTC.